This T cell receptor beta chain was retrieved from a study of high-grade serous ovarian cancer treatment subgroups. At the level of the study: Mean per sample: approximately 14,000 reads, several thousand unique TCR beta rearrangements.

Study-level findings and limits: Repertoire similarity ranged about 0.095 to 0.8 between tumors of one patient. Spatial context was lost because tumors were sequenced in bulk. Higher neoantigen levels went with greater TCR clonal relatedness.

Here immunoSEQ multiplex PCR was the method, and the copy in TCRdb shows in-frame clones only, minus some. Found here are approximately 5,000 clones, roughly 77% of them singletons; the top ten hold more than 5.5%. With V trimmed by 7 bases and J by 2 bases, 3 bases remained unmatched. Germline CDR1 is SGHAT and CDR2 is FQNNGV. This CDR3 has 14 residues. Tumor tissue was taken before any definitive surgery or chemotherapy was given. Note on this clone: The antigen remains undetermined.

Sequencing input: tumor tissue. The TCR sequence derives from a human donor with high-grade serous ovarian cancer. The chain joins TRBV11-2 to TRBJ2-3; TRBD2 agrees at 10 bases. CDR3 region: CASKLAGITDTQYF. DNA of the CDR3: TGTGCCAGCAAACTAGCGGGGATCACAGATACGCAGTATTTT.